This T cell receptor (beta chain) was observed in a study of Graves' ophthalmopathy and Graves' hyperthyroidism (dated by TCRdb to 2016 to 2019). Background on the whole study: A patient counted as having stable hyperthyroidism if there was no progression to ophthalmopathy within 18 months of follow-up. A discovery set of 95 to 100 patients (approximately 45 ophthalmopathy, 57 stable hyperthyroidism) was enrolled to explore V-J signatures distinguishing ophthalmopathy from hyperthyroidism. T-cell repertoires of thyroid tissue and blood were compared in a handful of hyperthyroidism patients. Following sampling, methimazole starting at 30 mg daily was administered to hyperthyroidism patients, and high-dose intravenous methylprednisolone was administered to ophthalmopathy patients. In total, approximately 140 blood samples were TCR-sequenced: approximately 40 ophthalmopathy, approximately 80 hyperthyroidism and about 17 hyperthyroidism-to-ophthalmopathy patients. The independent validation cohort included under 20 hyperthyroidism patients plus 17 patients who later progressed from hyperthyroidism to ophthalmopathy. TCR beta repertoire signatures were used to distinguish Graves' ophthalmopathy from Graves' hyperthyroidism and to predict progression to ophthalmopathy. On the study overall, not on this receptor specifically: In validation, the model predicted ophthalmopathy progression with less than 71% sensitivity and 72.22% specificity; some 13 predicted patients were CT-confirmed with GO in a median of around 6.5 months. No statistical method was used to set the sample size in advance, and the investigators knew which group each participant was assigned to. Among expanded thyroid clonotypes with frequency above 0.001, most also showed up in blood, which suggests that blood repertoires may reflect the thyroid immune response. Ophthalmopathy was separated from stable hyperthyroidism by the 13-signature model with more than 85% sensitivity and around 81% specificity in cross-validation and with 80%/75% in the test set.

Between the V and J ends, shortened by 3 bases and 7 bases respectively, the junction contains 18 bases. From the cysteine through the phenylalanine, the CDR3 covers 15 amino acids. The read is trimmed to its CDR3 DNA, 45 bases read in frame from base 1. The sample holds many counts of this clonotype. It has no known antigen specificity. Base-call qualities are not available, and no considerably larger clone is one nucleotide away. The hyperthyroidism patients were 18 to 65 years old and newly diagnosed, with a disease duration of less than 2 months. Patients with other autoimmune diseases, uncontrolled infections, pregnancy or lactation were excluded. Clinical symptoms, serum thyroxine, TRAb, thyroid ultrasound and orbital computed tomography formed the basis of the diagnosis. Total RNA was extracted using Trizol reagent, and RNA quality was checked on an Agilent 2100 Bioanalyzer. For repertoire sequencing, TCR beta CDR3 regions were amplified from RNA transcripts. The first round of RT-PCR was done with HTBI primers and the Qiagen OneStep RT-PCR kit, and was followed by a second round of multiplex PCR, then size selection and purification. Libraries were sequenced paired-end with 100 bp reads on an Illumina HiSeq2000. As for how the authors treated the data: SOAPnuke was used to process the reads, throwing out any read that had adapters, had uncalled bases, had a mean Phred below 15, or lacked an exact constant-primer or identifier match. COPE v1.2.5 was used to merge high-quality paired reads. Each unique nucleotide sequence was treated as a clonotype, and MiTCR v1.1 was used to align the clonotypes to the IMGT TRB V, D and J references. The analysis was limited to V-J combinations with a frequency above 0.0001, which together covered 99.2% of the repertoires. For each V-J combination, a TCR clonal expansion and chaos score was defined as the ratio of F50 clonal expansion to chaos observed in the TCRdist matrix. Welch's t-statistics and random forest were used to reduce the features to some 13 V-J combinations, which were then used as input to a naive Bayes classifier. The Morisita-Horn index was used to measure how similar the thyroid and blood repertoires were. TCRdb ran its own pipeline on the public reads, namely fastp trimming at Q25 and MiXCR clone calling, and kept in-frame beta chains. Rows with one shared CDR3 protein collapse into an entry with the most common genes and DNA. It is TCRdb's table, rather than the study itself, that gives the V and J calls and clone size. Present in this sample are over a million distinct CDR3 sequences, 35% to 40% of which were seen just once. The ten largest account for approximately 10% of the sample.

The rearrangement combines TRBV12-3 or TRBV12-4 with TRBJ1-2, with a weak D call of TRBD1 (5 bases match). The receptor was derived from an adult man with Graves' hyperthyroidism. Material for sequencing was peripheral blood or thyroid tissue (not recorded which). This receptor has the CDR3 CASSFGQGRRGGYTF. Here is the DNA: TGTGCCAGCAGTTTCGGGCAGGGAAGAAGAGGTGGCTACACCTTC.